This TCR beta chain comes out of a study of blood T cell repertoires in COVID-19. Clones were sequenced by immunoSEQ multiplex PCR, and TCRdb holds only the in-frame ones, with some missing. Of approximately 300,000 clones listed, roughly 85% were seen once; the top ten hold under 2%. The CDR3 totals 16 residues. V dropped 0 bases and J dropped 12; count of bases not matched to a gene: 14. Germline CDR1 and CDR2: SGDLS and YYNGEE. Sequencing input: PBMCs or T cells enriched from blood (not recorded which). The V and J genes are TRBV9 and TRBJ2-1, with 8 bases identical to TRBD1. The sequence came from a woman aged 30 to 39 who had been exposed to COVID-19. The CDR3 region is CASSVVRDRSFHGQFF. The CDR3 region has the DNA TGTGCCAGCAGCGTAGTCAGGGACAGGAGTTTTCATGGGCAGTTCTTC.